The T cell receptor beta chain under discussion was sequenced for a study of blood T cell repertoires in COVID-19. About the study: The samples span acute and convalescent COVID-19 from the United States, Italy and Spain. T cells, B-cell-depleted T cells, or PBMCs supplied cDNA or gDNA.

The germline V gene has CDR1 LNHNV and CDR2 YYDKDF (reference sequence). The CDR3 runs 16 residues. Trimming removed 1 base at V and 8 bases at J, with 15 bases between. Per the original methods: Nucleated cell counts were estimated from reference gene primer amplification. Generated by immunoSEQ multiplex PCR, the TCRdb table keeps only in-frame clones and is missing some. The V and J calls and clone size are taken from that table; D and trimming were inferred from the DNA. Here the sample spans some 250,000 clones, roughly 84% being singletons. This TCR derives from a woman aged 18-29 years with acute or convalescent COVID-19. V is TRBV15 and J is TRBJ1-6, with a possible D match to TRBD1 (5 bases). Sequenced sample: peripheral blood. For the CDR3, the DNA is TGTGCCACCAGCAGAGTGGGGGGGGTTTTAGATTCACCCCTCCACTTT. Translation: CATSRVGGVLDSPLHF.